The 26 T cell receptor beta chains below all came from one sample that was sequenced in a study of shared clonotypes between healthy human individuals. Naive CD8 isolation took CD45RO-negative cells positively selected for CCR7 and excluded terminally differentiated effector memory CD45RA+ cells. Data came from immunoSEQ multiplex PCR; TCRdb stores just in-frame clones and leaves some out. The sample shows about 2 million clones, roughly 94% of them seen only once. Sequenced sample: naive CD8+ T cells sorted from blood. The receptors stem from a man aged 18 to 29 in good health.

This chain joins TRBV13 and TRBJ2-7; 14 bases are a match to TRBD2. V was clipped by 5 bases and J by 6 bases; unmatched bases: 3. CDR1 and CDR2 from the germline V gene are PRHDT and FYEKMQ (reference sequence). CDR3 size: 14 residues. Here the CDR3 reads CASSGGLAGVEQYF. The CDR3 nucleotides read TGTGCCAGCAGCGGGGGACTAGCGGGAGTCGAGCAGTACTTC.

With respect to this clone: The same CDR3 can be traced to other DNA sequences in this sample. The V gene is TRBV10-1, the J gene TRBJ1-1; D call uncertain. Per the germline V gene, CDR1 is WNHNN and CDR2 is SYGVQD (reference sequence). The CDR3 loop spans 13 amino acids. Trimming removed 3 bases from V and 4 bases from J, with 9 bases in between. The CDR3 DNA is TGCGCCAGCAGTGATACGGGGAGCACTGAAGCTTTCTTT. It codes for CASSDTGSTEAFF.

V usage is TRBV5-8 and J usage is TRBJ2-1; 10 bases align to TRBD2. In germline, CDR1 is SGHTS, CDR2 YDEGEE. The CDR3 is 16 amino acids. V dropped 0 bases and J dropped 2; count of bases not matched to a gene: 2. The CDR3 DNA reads TGTGCCAGCAGCTTGGGGCTAGCGGGAGCCTACAATGAGCAGTTCTTC. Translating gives CASSLGLAGAYNEQFF.

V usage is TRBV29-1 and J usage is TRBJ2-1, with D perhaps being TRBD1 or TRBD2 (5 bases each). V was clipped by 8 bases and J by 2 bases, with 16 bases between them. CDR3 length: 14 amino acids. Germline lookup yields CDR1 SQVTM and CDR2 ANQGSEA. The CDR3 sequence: CSQIGGGTYNEQFF. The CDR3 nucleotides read TGCAGCCAGATCGGTGGGGGAACCTACAATGAGCAGTTCTTC.

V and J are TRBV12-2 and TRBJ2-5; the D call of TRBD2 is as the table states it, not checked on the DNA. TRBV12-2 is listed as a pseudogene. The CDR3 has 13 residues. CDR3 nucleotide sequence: TGTGCAAGTCGCTCCCCCCCTCCGGAGACCCAGTACTTC. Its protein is CASRSPPPETQYF.

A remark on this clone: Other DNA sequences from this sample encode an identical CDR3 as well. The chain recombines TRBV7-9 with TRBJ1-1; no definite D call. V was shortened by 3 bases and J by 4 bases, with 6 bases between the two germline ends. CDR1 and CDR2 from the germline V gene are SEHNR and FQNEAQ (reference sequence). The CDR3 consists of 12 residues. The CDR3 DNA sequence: TGTGCCAGCAGCTTTGTGGGCACTGAAGCTTTCTTT. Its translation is CASSFVGTEAFF.

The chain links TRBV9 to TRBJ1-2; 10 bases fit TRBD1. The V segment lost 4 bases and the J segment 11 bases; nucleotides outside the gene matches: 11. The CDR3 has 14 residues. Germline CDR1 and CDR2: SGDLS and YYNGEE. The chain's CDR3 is CASSPSGGDRGYTF. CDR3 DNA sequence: TGTGCCAGCAGCCCCTCCGGGGGGGACAGGGGATACACCTTC.

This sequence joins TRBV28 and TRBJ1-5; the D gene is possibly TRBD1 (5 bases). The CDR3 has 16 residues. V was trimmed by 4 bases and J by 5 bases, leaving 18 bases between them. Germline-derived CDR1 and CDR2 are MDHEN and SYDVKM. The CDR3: CASSSTFTGQDQPQHF. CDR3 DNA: TGTGCCAGCAGTTCGACCTTCACAGGCCAGGATCAGCCCCAGCATTTT.

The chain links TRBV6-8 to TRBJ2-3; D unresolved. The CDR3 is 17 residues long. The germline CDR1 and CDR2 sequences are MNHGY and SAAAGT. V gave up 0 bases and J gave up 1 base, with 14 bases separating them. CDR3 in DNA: TGTGCCAGCAGTTACTCGAATAGGATGTGCGGCACAGATACGCAGTATTTT. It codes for CASSYSNRMCGTDTQYF.

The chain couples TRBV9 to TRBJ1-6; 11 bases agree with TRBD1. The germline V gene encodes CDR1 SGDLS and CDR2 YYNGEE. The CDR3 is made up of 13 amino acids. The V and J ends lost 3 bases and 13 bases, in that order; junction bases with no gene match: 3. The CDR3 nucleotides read TGTGCCAGCAGCGGGACAGGGGGCCCGCCCCTCCACTTT. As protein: CASSGTGGPPLHF.

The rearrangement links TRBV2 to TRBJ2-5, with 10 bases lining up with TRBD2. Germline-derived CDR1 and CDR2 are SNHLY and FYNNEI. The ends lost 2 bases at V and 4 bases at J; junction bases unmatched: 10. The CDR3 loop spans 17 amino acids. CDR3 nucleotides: TGTGCCAGCAGTGAACTTGATCCAGCGGGGGGGCGAGAGACCCAGTACTTC. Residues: CASSELDPAGGRETQYF.

The CDR3 nucleotides are TGCGCCAGCAGTCCCCGGGAGGGCCCATACGAGCAGTACTTC. It is translated as CASSPREGPYEQYF. This sequence joins TRBV4-3 and TRBJ2-7; 8 bases are a match to TRBD2. Trimming took 6 bases from V and 4 from J; bases not matched to a gene: 8. There are 14 residues in the CDR3. Germline V gene sequence: CDR1 LGHNA, CDR2 YSLEER.

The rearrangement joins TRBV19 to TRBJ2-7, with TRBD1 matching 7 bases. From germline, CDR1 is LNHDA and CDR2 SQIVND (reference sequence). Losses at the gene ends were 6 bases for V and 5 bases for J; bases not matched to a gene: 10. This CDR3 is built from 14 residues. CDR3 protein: CASRITGEGDEQYF. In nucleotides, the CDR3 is TGTGCCAGTAGGATTACAGGGGAAGGAGACGAGCAGTACTTC.

This chain's CDR3 is CASSYSTRVSSYEQYF. DNA of the CDR3: TGTGCCAGCAGTTACTCGACGAGAGTGAGCTCCTACGAGCAGTACTTC. The chain combines TRBV6-6 with TRBJ2-7; D remains unclear. Germline V gives CDR1 MNHNY, CDR2 SVGAGI (reference sequence). V lost 0 bases and J 0 bases, leaving 12 bases between the germline ends. This CDR3 is built from 16 residues.

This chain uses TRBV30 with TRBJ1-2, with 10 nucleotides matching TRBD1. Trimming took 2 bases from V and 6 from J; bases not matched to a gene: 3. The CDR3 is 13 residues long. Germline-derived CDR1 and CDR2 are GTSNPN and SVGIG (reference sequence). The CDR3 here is CAWSFGTGDGYTF. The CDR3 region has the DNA TGTGCCTGGAGTTTCGGGACAGGGGATGGCTACACCTTC.

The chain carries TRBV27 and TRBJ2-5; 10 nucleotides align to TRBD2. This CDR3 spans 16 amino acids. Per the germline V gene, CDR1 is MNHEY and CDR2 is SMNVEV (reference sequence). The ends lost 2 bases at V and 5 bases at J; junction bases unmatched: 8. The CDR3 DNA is TGTGCCAGCAGTTTAGGGGCCGGGACTAGCGACGAGACCCAGTACTTC. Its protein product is CASSLGAGTSDETQYF.

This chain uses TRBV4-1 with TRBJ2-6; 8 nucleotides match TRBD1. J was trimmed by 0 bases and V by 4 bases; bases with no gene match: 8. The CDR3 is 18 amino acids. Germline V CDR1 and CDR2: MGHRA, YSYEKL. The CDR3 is CASSLSGTGYSGANVLTF. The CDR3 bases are TGCGCCAGCAGCCTTTCCGGGACAGGCTACTCTGGGGCCAACGTCCTGACTTTC.

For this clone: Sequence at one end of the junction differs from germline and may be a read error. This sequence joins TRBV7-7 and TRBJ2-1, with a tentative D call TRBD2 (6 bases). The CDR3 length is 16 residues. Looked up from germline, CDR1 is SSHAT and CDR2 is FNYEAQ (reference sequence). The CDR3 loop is CASTPKREVLGGEQFF. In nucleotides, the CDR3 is TGTGCTAGCACCCCCAAGAGGGAGGTTTTAGGAGGTGAGCAGTTCTTC.

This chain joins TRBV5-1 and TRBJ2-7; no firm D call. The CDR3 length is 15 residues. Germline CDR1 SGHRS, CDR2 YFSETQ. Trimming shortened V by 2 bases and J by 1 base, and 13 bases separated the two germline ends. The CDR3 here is CASSFDGLMSYEQYF. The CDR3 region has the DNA TGCGCCAGCAGCTTCGACGGCTTAATGTCCTACGAGCAGTACTTC.

The CDR3 coding sequence is TGTGCCAGTAGCTTACAGGGCTTTGGCACTGAAGCTTTCTTT. Its translation: CASSLQGFGTEAFF. The V gene is TRBV19, the J gene TRBJ1-1; TRBD1 might be the D (6 bases). CDR1 and CDR2 (germline): LNHDA, SQIVND (reference sequence). The CDR3 length is 14 residues. Between the trimmed V and J ends, which lost 6 bases and 4 bases, there was a span of 15 bases.

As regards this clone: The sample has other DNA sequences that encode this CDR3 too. CDR3 amino acids: CASSLAGPYEQYF. DNA of the CDR3: TGTGCCAGCAGTTTAGCGGGCCCCTACGAGCAGTACTTC. The J gene is TRBJ2-7, the V gene TRBV27; possible D gene TRBD2, 5 bases. The V end was cut by 2 bases, the J end by 2 bases, with 7 bases between. Germline CDR1 and CDR2: MNHEY and SMNVEV (reference sequence). The CDR3 sequence is 13 residues long.

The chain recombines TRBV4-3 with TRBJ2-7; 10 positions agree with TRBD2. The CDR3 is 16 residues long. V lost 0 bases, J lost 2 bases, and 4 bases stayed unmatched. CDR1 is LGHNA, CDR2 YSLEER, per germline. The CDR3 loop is CASSQESLAGAYEQYF. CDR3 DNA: TGCGCCAGCAGCCAAGAAAGTCTAGCGGGGGCCTACGAGCAGTACTTC.

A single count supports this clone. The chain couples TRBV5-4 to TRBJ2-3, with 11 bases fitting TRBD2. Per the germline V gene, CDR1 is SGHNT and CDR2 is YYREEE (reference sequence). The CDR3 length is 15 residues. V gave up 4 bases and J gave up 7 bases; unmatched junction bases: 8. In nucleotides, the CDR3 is TGTGCCAGCAGCGGGCTAGCGGGGGGTCCTTATACGCAGTATTTT. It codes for CASSGLAGGPYTQYF.

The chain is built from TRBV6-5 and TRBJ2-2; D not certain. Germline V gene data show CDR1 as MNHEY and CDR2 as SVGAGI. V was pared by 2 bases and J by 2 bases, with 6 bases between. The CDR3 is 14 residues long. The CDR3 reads CASSYATNTGELFF. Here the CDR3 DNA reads TGTGCCAGCAGTTACGCAACTAACACCGGGGAGCTGTTTTTT.

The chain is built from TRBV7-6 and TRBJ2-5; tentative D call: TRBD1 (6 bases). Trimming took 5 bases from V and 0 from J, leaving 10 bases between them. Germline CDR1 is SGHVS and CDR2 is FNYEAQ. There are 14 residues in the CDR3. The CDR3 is CASSPRDNQETQYF. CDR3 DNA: TGTGCCAGCAGCCCCCGGGACAACCAAGAGACCCAGTACTTC.

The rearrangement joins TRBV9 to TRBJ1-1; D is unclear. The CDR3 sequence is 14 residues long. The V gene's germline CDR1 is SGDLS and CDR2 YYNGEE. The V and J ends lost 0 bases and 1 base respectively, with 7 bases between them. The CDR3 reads CASSVGHTNTEAFF. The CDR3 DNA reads TGTGCCAGCAGCGTAGGTCACACGAACACTGAAGCTTTCTTT.